These 29 T cell receptor beta chains were sequenced from one sample in a study of post-analysis software for immune sequencing data. Points from the study as a whole: Patients used several TRBV segments, including TRBV5-6, TRBV5-1 and TRBV20-1, more often than controls.

cDNA libraries for TCR beta contained unique molecular identifiers. TCRdb processed the PCR reads anew with MiXCR; each CDR3 protein has one entry. The sample includes fewer than 900,000 distinct CDR3 sequences, more than 45% of them seen just once. Antigens for these TCRs are unknown. Sequenced: blood. The receptors stem from a girl between 5 and 17 years old with multiple sclerosis.

This clonotype occurred a few times. The chain couples TRBV11-2 to TRBJ2-5; a possible D gene is TRBD1 (5 bases). Germline-derived CDR1 and CDR2 are SGHAT and FQNNGV. V lost 0 bases and J lost 5, with 13 bases in between. The CDR3 runs to 15 residues. CDR3 region: CASSLEGAAGETQYF. DNA of the CDR3: TGTGCCAGCAGCTTAGAAGGCGCGGCAGGGGAGACCCAGTACTTC.

The rearrangement joins TRBV20-1 to TRBJ2-3; 15 bases fit TRBD2. Germline CDR1 and CDR2: DFQATT and SNEGSKA (reference sequence). This CDR3 region has 18 residues. J lost 3 bases, V lost 5 bases, and 12 bases had no gene match. The DNA for the CDR3 is TGCAGTGCTTCCGGGCGAGGACTAGCGGGAGGGGATACAGATACGCAGTATTTT. It encodes CSASGRGLAGGDTDTQYF.

This clonotype was picked up a small number of times. The rearrangement uses TRBV9 and TRBJ2-3; D might be TRBD1 (5 bases). V lost 0 bases, J lost 6 bases, and 23 bases lay in between. In germline, CDR1 is SGDLS, CDR2 YYNGEE. There are 18 residues in the CDR3. In DNA form, the CDR3 reads TGTGCCAGCAGCGTAGCAAGTTCGGGCGCGACAAAGGGGGATACGCAGTATTTT. It is translated as CASSVASSGATKGDTQYF.

The chain uses TRBV2 and TRBJ1-2; a possible D gene is TRBD1 (5 bases). Trimming removed 7 bases from V and 4 bases from J, with 10 bases in between. This CDR3 is built from 12 residues. The germline gives CDR1 SNHLY, CDR2 FYNNEI. The CDR3 bases are TGTGCCAGCATTGACGGGGCCTATGGCTACACCTTC. It codes for CASIDGAYGYTF.

The J gene is TRBJ2-3, the V gene TRBV20-1; D might be TRBD1 (5 bases). The germline V gene encodes CDR1 DFQATT and CDR2 SNEGSKA (reference sequence). The CDR3 runs 14 residues. V was cut by 4 bases and J by 2 bases, with 13 bases left in between. The CDR3: CSATARGNTDTQYF. In DNA, the CDR3 is TGCAGTGCTACGGCAAGGGGTAACACAGATACGCAGTATTTT.

This clonotype turned up a few times. The chain carries TRBV9 and TRBJ2-6; D uncertain. V lost 1 base and J lost 4, with 21 bases in between. From germline, CDR1 is SGDLS and CDR2 YYNGEE. CDR3 size: 19 residues. The CDR3 region is CASSVRSSATVSGANVLTF. The CDR3 DNA follows: TGTGCCAGCAGCGTACGGTCGAGCGCGACTGTGTCGGGGGCCAACGTCCTGACTTTC.

The chain employs TRBV2 and TRBJ1-5, with D hard to call. Trimming shortened V by 6 bases and J by 7 bases, and 16 bases separated the two germline ends. Germline CDR1 SNHLY, CDR2 FYNNEI. This CDR3 has 14 residues. The CDR3 nucleotides read TGTGCCAGCAGCGCTGGACCGGTCGGCCAGCCCCAGCATTTT. Translated: CASSAGPVGQPQHF.

V is TRBV6-5 and J is TRBJ1-6; D is perhaps TRBD1 (5 bases). The CDR3 runs 13 residues. Germline CDR1 and CDR2: MNHEY and SVGAGI. The V gene lost 2 bases and the J gene lost 10 bases, with 9 bases spanning the gap. In DNA form, the CDR3 reads TGTGCCAGCAGTTACCGCAGGGAGTCACCCCTCCACTTT. This gives the protein CASSYRRESPLHF.

The chain couples TRBV4-3 to TRBJ2-3, with a possible D match to TRBD1 (5 bases). The CDR3 is made up of 15 amino acids. In germline, CDR1 is LGHNA, CDR2 YSLEER. V lost 0 bases to trimming and J lost 6 bases, with 13 bases between them. In nucleotides, the CDR3 is TGCGCCAGCAGCCAAGAAGCCGACAGTACGGATACGCAGTATTTT. It codes for CASSQEADSTDTQYF.

In its sample, this clonotype was seen a few times. The V call is TRBV10-3, the J call TRBJ2-5, with D perhaps matching TRBD1 or TRBD2 (5 bases each). The CDR3 has 16 residues. V was shortened by 5 bases and J by 4 bases, with 20 bases between the two germline ends. Germline CDR1 and CDR2: ENHRY and SYGVKD. DNA of the CDR3: TGTGCCATCAGTTCATTCGGGACCACCAACGCAGAGACCCAGTACTTC. Its translation is CAISSFGTTNAETQYF.

This clonotype has a handful of counts. The chain carries TRBV5-1 and TRBJ1-2; the D gene is possibly TRBD1 (6 bases). Germline V gene data show CDR1 as SGHRS and CDR2 as YFSETQ. This CDR3 comprises 11 residues. Trimming removed 6 bases at V and 8 bases at J, with 11 bases between. The CDR3 loop reads CASTGGGGYTF. CDR3 bases: TGCGCCAGCACCGGGGGCGGAGGCTACACCTTC.

A single count supports this clonotype. The chain carries TRBV4-1 and TRBJ2-3, with 7 bases identical to TRBD2. Germline CDR1 and CDR2: MGHRA and YSYEKL. CDR3 length: 15 residues. J gave up 4 bases and V 3 bases, and 7 bases lay outside the gene matches. The CDR3 region is CASSQTGLGADTQYF. Written as DNA, the CDR3 is TGCGCCAGCAGCCAGACCGGACTAGGGGCAGATACGCAGTATTTT.

This rearrangement joins TRBV24-1 to TRBJ2-7; unclear D gene. The better agreement between TRBJ2-5 and the DNA end casts doubt on the J call. The germline V gene encodes CDR1 KGHDR and CDR2 SFDVKD. This CDR3 region has 13 residues. CDR3 protein: CATSDSMTETQYF. CDR3 sequence (DNA): TGTGCCACCAGTGACTCCATGACGGAGACCCAGTACTTC.

This clonotype appeared a few times. V is TRBV10-3 and J is TRBJ2-1; maybe TRBD2 (6 bases). This CDR3 region has 14 residues. The V end lost 7 bases, the J end lost 0 bases, and 10 bases lay between the germline ends. The germline gives CDR1 ENHRY, CDR2 SYGVKD. The CDR3 DNA reads TGTGCCATCATGTCCGGGAGCTCCTACAATGAGCAGTTCTTC. Residues: CAIMSGSSYNEQFF.

The chain links TRBV12-3 or TRBV12-4 to TRBJ1-4; 9 bases are shared with TRBD1. J was trimmed by 7 bases and V by 6 bases; bases with no gene match: 12. This CDR3 is built from 16 residues. CDR3 in DNA: TGTGCCAGCAGGAGTTGGACAGGGGTTGTAAGTGAAAAACTGTTTTTT. It yields the protein CASRSWTGVVSEKLFF.

CDR3 protein: CSAQKKPSNEQYF. The CDR3 DNA reads TGCAGTGCTCAGAAGAAACCTTCGAACGAGCAGTACTTC. The chain employs TRBV20-1 and TRBJ2-5; D is unresolved. Gene TRBJ2-7 matches the end of the DNA better, so the J call may be wrong. Germline CDR1 and CDR2: DFQATT and SNEGSKA (reference sequence). The CDR3 contains 13 residues.

This clonotype turned up a few times. This chain uses TRBV20-1 with TRBJ2-7; the match to TRBD2 covers 8 bases. The CDR3 runs 12 residues. V was clipped by 5 bases and J by 6 bases; unmatched bases: 6. CDR1 is DFQATT and CDR2 is SNEGSKA in the germline V gene (reference sequence). In nucleotides, the CDR3 is TGCAGTGCTGGGACTAGTGTCGGCGAGCAGTACTTC. Encoded protein: CSAGTSVGEQYF.

A few counts support this clonotype. This chain uses TRBV29-1 with TRBJ2-5; 14 nucleotides align to TRBD2. The J call is doubtful: the DNA matches TRBJ2-7 better. The germline gives CDR1 SQVTM, CDR2 ANQGSEA. CDR3 size: 15 residues. The CDR3 is CSVETSGREGYEQYF. Written as DNA, the CDR3 is TGCAGCGTTGAGACTAGCGGGAGGGAAGGCTACGAGCAGTACTTC.

V usage is TRBV27 and J usage is TRBJ1-4, with 9 bases that match TRBD1. The length of the CDR3 is 14 residues. V shed 6 bases, J shed 7 bases, and the junction held 6 bases outside the gene matches. Germline V gene sequence: CDR1 MNHEY, CDR2 SMNVEV (reference sequence). The CDR3 loop reads CASSLGTGLEKLFF. In DNA, the CDR3 is TGTGCCAGCAGCTTGGGGACAGGGCTTGAAAAACTGTTTTTT.

The table lists this clonotype with a few counts. CDR3 sequence (DNA): TGTGCCAGCAGTTTTACCGGCGGGACCATCTATGGCTACACCTTC. It yields the protein CASSFTGGTIYGYTF. This rearrangement joins TRBV12-3 or TRBV12-4 to TRBJ1-2; possibly TRBD1 for D (5 bases). This CDR3 comprises 15 residues. The V end lost 3 bases, the J end lost 4 bases, and 15 bases lay between the germline ends.

V usage is TRBV5-5 and J usage is TRBJ2-7; unclear D gene. The V gene lost 0 bases and the J gene lost 6 bases, with 13 bases spanning the gap. Germline-derived CDR1 and CDR2 are SGHKS and YYEKEE (reference sequence). The CDR3 loop spans 14 amino acids. The CDR3 DNA reads as TGTGCCAGCAGCTTGGTAAGCTATGGGTCCGAGCAGTACTTC. Encoded protein: CASSLVSYGSEQYF.

Concerning this clonotype: One end of the junction is discordant with germline, which a read error may explain. The chain recombines TRBV6-2 or TRBV6-3 with TRBJ2-1, with 7 bases that match TRBD2. The CDR3 extends over 12 amino acids. Germline V gene sequence: CDR1 MNHEY, CDR2 SVGEGT. CDR3 amino acids: CTSKTSDNEQFF. CDR3 DNA sequence: TGTACCAGCAAAACTAGCGACAATGAGCAGTTCTTC.

The genes are TRBV12-3 or TRBV12-4 and TRBJ2-3; 11 bases align to TRBD2. V was clipped by 6 bases and J by 3 bases; unmatched bases: 8. The length of the CDR3 is 16 residues. The CDR3 region has the DNA TGTGCCAGCAGCCATACCTTAGCGGGAGGGACAGATACGCAGTATTTT. This translates into CASSHTLAGGTDTQYF.

This clonotype was recorded a few times. The genes are TRBV6-5 and TRBJ1-2; perhaps TRBD1 as D (6 bases). Germline V gives CDR1 MNHEY, CDR2 SVGAGI. Trimming shortened V by 0 bases and J by 4 bases, and 12 bases separated the two germline ends. The CDR3 runs 15 residues. CDR3 sequence (DNA): TGTGCCAGCAGTTACTCTCGAGGGGGGTCCTATGGCTACACCTTC. Amino acid sequence: CASSYSRGGSYGYTF.

This clonotype was seen more than once but under ten times. In nucleotides, the CDR3 is TGTGCCATCAGTGGGGAGCAGGGAAAACTGTTTTTT. Translated: CAISGEQGKLFF. This chain uses TRBV10-3 with TRBJ1-4; a possible D gene is TRBD1 (5 bases). CDR1 is ENHRY, CDR2 SYGVKD, per germline. Between the trimmed V and J ends, which lost 4 bases and 10 bases, there was a span of 10 bases. This CDR3 has 12 residues.

The rearrangement joins TRBV5-6 to TRBJ1-2, with 8 bases matching TRBD1. This CDR3 is built from 14 residues. Germline V gives CDR1 SGHDT, CDR2 YYEEEE. Trimming removed 3 bases from V and 8 bases from J; junction bases left unmatched: 9. The CDR3 DNA sequence: TGTGCCAGCAGCTCCTGGACAGGGATTGAGGGCTACACCTTC. Translating gives CASSSWTGIEGYTF.

The rearrangement joins TRBV9 to TRBJ2-3, with 11 positions matching TRBD2. V trimming: 4 bases; J trimming: 5 bases; junction bases outside the gene matches: 18. Germline V CDR1 and CDR2: SGDLS, YYNGEE. The CDR3 contains 19 residues. The CDR3: CASSLSTLHSGRAGDTQYF. CDR3 nucleotide sequence: TGTGCCAGCAGCCTCTCGACACTACATAGCGGGAGGGCCGGAGATACGCAGTATTTT.

This chain connects TRBV11-2 to TRBJ1-2; 9 nucleotides align to TRBD1. The ends lost 6 bases at V and 4 bases at J; junction bases unmatched: 15. The germline V gene has CDR1 SGHAT and CDR2 FQNNGV. The CDR3 extends over 17 amino acids. CDR3 amino acids: CASRPGQGSQSGYGYTF. CDR3 in DNA: TGTGCCAGCAGACCGGGACAGGGCTCCCAAAGCGGCTATGGCTACACCTTC.

The chain uses TRBV7-2 and TRBJ1-1; D perhaps matches TRBD1 (5 bases). Germline values: CDR1 SGHTA, CDR2 FQGNSA. This CDR3 has 14 amino acids. With 5 bases removed from V and 5 bases from J, the gap between germline ends came to 15 bases. CDR3 sequence (DNA): TGTGCCAGCAGCGCGCAAGGGGTTACGACTGAAGCTTTCTTT. Residues: CASSAQGVTTEAFF.